Sequencing of this TCR beta chain was carried out in a study of vaccination and CD4 T cells after COVID-19. Study overall: Two doses of either BNT162b2 or mRNA-1273 vaccine were given to participants. Cells received overlapping spike peptides from SARS-CoV-2, HCoV-NL63, HCoV-OC43 and HCoV-229E as stimulation.

The length of the CDR3 is 14 residues. As for treatment: approximately nine-day PBMC culture with coronavirus spike peptide pools or control peptides (ViraFEST assay). Once obtained from cultured CD4+ T cells, the DNA was sequenced using the Oncomine TCR Beta short-read assay. TCRdb re-analysed the PCR reads in MiXCR, keeping a single row per CDR3 protein. Among around 10,000 distinct CDR3 sequences listed, about 59% were seen once. This clonotype occurred once. Its antigen remains unknown. The junction and the germline gene differ at one end; a read error may be behind it. V usage is TRBV12-3 or TRBV12-4 and J usage is TRBJ2-5; TRBD1 might be the D (6 bases). The receptor comes from a human donor who had recovered from COVID-19. The sample comprised CD4+ T cells from blood, cultured in vitro. CDR3 sequence reads: CASSLGTSQGTQYF. As DNA, the CDR3 is TGTGCCAGCAGTCTAGGGACATCCCAAGGGACCCAGTACTTC.